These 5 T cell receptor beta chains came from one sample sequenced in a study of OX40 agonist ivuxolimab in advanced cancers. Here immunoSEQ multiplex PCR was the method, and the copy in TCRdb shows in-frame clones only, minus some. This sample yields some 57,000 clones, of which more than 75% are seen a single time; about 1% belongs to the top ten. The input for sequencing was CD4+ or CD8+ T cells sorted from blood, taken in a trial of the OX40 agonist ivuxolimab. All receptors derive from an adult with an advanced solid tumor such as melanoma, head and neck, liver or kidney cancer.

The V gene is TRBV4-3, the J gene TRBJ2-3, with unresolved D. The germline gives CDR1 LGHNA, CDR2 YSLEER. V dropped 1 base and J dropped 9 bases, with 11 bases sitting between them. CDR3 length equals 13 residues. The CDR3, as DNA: TGCGCCAGCAGCCAAGCCATAACGGAAACGCAGTATTTT. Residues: CASSQAITETQYF.

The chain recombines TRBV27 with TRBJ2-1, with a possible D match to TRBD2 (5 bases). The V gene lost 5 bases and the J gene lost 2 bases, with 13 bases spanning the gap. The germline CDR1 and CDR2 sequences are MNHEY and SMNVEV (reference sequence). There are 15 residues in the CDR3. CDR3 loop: CASSGSMEPYNEQFF. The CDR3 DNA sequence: TGTGCCAGCAGTGGGAGCATGGAGCCCTACAATGAGCAGTTCTTC.

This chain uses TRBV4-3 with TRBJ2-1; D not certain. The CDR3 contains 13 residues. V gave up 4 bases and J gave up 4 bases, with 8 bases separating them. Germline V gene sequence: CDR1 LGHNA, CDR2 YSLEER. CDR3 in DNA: TGCGCCAGCAGCCTAGCTAGGTACAATGAGCAGTTCTTC. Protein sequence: CASSLARYNEQFF.

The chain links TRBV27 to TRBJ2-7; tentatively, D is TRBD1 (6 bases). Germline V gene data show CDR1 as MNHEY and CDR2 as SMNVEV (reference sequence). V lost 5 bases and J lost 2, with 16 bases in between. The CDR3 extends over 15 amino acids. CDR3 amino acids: CASSPLQTGPYEQYF. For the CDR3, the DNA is TGTGCCAGCAGTCCCCTCCAAACAGGGCCCTACGAGCAGTACTTC.

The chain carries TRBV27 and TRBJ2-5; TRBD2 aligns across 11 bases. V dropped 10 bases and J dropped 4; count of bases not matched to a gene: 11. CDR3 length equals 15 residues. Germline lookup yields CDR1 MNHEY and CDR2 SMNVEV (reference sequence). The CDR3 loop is CATQRLAGWGETQYF. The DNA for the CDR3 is TGTGCCACCCAAAGACTAGCGGGATGGGGAGAGACCCAGTACTTC.